The next 29 T cell receptor beta chains were all read from a single sample in a study of TIL therapy for anti-PD-1-resistant metastatic lung cancer. The time point denotes: pre-treatment sample, taken before nivolumab and TIL therapy. The immunoSEQ assay was v3. Clones were sequenced by immunoSEQ multiplex PCR, and TCRdb holds only the in-frame ones, with some missing. The sample includes 35,000 to 55,000 clones, roughly 78% of them seen just once. Sample: blood, taken at baseline. The receptors here all came from a man between 70 and 80 years old with non-small cell lung cancer.

The V call is TRBV18, the J call TRBJ1-5; D uncertain. The V gene's germline CDR1 is KGHSH and CDR2 LQKENI. Trimming took off 4 bases at V and 4 bases at J, with 11 bases between the two ends. This CDR3 is built from 14 residues. The CDR3 loop reads CASSLTVGNQPQHF. CDR3 nucleotides: TGTGCCAGCTCACTCACAGTAGGAAATCAGCCCCAGCATTTT.

V and J are TRBV14 and TRBJ1-1; D might be TRBD1 (6 bases). The CDR3 has 14 residues. V was clipped by 5 bases and J by 4 bases, with 14 bases between them. Per the germline V gene, CDR1 is SGHDN and CDR2 is FVKESK. CDR3 DNA: TGTGCCAGCAGCTTCCAGGGGACCGGCACTGAAGCTTTCTTT. It yields the protein CASSFQGTGTEAFF.

The chain combines TRBV7-3 with TRBJ2-5, with a possible D match to TRBD1 (5 bases). The V end was cut by 5 bases, the J end by 2 bases, with 12 bases between. The germline V gene encodes CDR1 SGHTA and CDR2 FQGTGA. CDR3 length: 14 residues. The CDR3 coding sequence is TGTGCCAGCAGCAAAGGGGCCACTCAAGAGACCCAGTACTTC. Translating it yields CASSKGATQETQYF.

This rearrangement joins TRBV29-1 to TRBJ2-5; unclear D gene. This CDR3 is 13 amino acids long. Looked up from germline, CDR1 is SQVTM and CDR2 is ANQGSEA. V lost 3 bases to trimming and J lost 4 bases, with 12 bases between them. The CDR3 sequence: CSVDSKKGETQYF. The CDR3 DNA reads as TGCAGCGTTGATAGTAAGAAGGGAGAGACCCAGTACTTC. The full variable domain, completed using reference TRBV29-1 and TRBJ2-5, is SAVISQKPSRDICQRGTSLTIQCQVDSQVTMMFWYRQQPGQSLTLIATANQGSEATYESGFVIDKFPISRPNLTFSTLTVSNMSPEDSSIYLCSVDSKKGETQYFGPGTRLLVL.

The chain's CDR3 is CSALRGNEAFF. The CDR3 region has the DNA TGCAGTGCTCTAAGGGGTAATGAAGCTTTCTTT. The rearrangement joins TRBV20-1 to TRBJ1-1; D perhaps matches TRBD1 (5 bases). The CDR3 contains 11 residues. The germline V and J ends were trimmed by 5 bases and 7 bases, with 11 bases remaining between them. Germline CDR1 reads DFQATT; CDR2 reads SNEGSKA (reference sequence).

This clone was counted between two and nine times. The chain couples TRBV7-9 to TRBJ1-2, with no clear D. This CDR3 is built from 13 residues. V shed 1 base and J shed 6 bases, with 9 bases lying between them. From germline, CDR1 is SEHNR and CDR2 FQNEAQ (reference sequence). CDR3 region: CASSLGWPNGYTF. The DNA of the CDR3 is TGTGCCAGCAGCTTAGGTTGGCCGAATGGCTACACCTTC.

V usage is TRBV6-5 and J usage is TRBJ1-2, with TRBD1 as a possible D gene (5 bases). The germline V and J ends were trimmed by 3 bases and 5 bases, with 13 bases remaining between them. This CDR3 has 14 amino acids. Looked up from germline, CDR1 is MNHEY and CDR2 is SVGAGI. CDR3 DNA: TGTGCCAGCAGTTATGGGGGTGAAAGTTATGGCTACACCTTC. Translation gives CASSYGGESYGYTF.

The chain carries TRBV21-1 and TRBJ2-7; no DNA check was done on the table's D call, TRBD2. TRBV21-1 is designated a pseudogene. This CDR3 is built from 18 residues. CDR3 residues: CASSSPGTSGKPSYEQYF. The CDR3 DNA is TGTGCCAGCAGCTCCCCCGGGACTAGCGGGAAGCCCTCCTACGAGCAGTACTTC.

This clone has more than one count but fewer than ten. V and J are TRBV7-2 and TRBJ2-2; 7 bases agree with TRBD2. The germline V gene encodes CDR1 SGHTA and CDR2 FQGNSA. This CDR3 contains 18 residues. V trimming: 3 bases; J trimming: 5 bases; junction bases outside the gene matches: 15. CDR3 protein: CASSFASRAGRRTGELFF. The CDR3 DNA follows: TGTGCCAGCAGCTTCGCCAGTCGAGCGGGAAGAAGGACCGGGGAGCTGTTTTTT.

The chain employs TRBV7-9 and TRBJ2-1; TRBD1 is a possible D gene (5 bases). CDR3 length equals 15 residues. Trimming pared 1 base from V and 7 bases from J, leaving 14 bases between. Germline V gives CDR1 SEHNR, CDR2 FQNEAQ (reference sequence). CDR3 in amino acids: CASSLVRGAKNEQFF. For the CDR3, the DNA is TGTGCCAGCAGCTTAGTTAGGGGCGCGAAGAATGAGCAGTTCTTC. The full variable domain, with the rest looked up from reference TRBV7-9 and TRBJ2-1, is DTGVSQNPRHKITKRGQNVTFRCDPISEHNRLYWYRQTLGQGPEFLTYFQNEAQLEKSRLLSDRFSAERPKGSFSTLEIQRTEQGDSAMYLCASSLVRGAKNEQFFGPGTRLTVL.

The chain combines TRBV11-3 with TRBJ2-2; D is possibly TRBD2 (6 bases). Germline V gene lookup returns CDR1 SGHNT and CDR2 YENEEA. V was clipped by 2 bases and J by 1 base, with 11 bases between them. This CDR3 spans 16 amino acids. The CDR3 loop is CASSLRRAGNTGELFF. CDR3 in DNA: TGTGCCAGCAGCTTAAGGAGGGCCGGGAACACCGGGGAGCTGTTTTTT.

The chain recombines TRBV9 with TRBJ2-3; weak D call: TRBD1 (5 bases). Trimming stripped 0 bases from V and 6 bases from J, with 14 bases between. Germline CDR1 reads SGDLS; CDR2 reads YYNGEE. This CDR3 is built from 15 residues. CDR3 bases: TGTGCCAGCAGCGTAGGGGGCTATTATGACGATACGCAGTATTTT. Its protein product is CASSVGGYYDDTQYF.

The chain links TRBV30 to TRBJ2-7, with TRBD1 identical over 7 bases. CDR3 length: 13 amino acids. Germline V CDR1 and CDR2: GTSNPN, SVGIG (reference sequence). V shed 5 bases, J shed 3 bases, and the junction held 7 bases outside the gene matches. CDR3 loop: CAWCPAGGYEQYF. CDR3 coding DNA: TGTGCCTGGTGCCCCGCAGGGGGCTACGAGCAGTACTTC. Full variable domain (outside the CDR3, taken from reference TRBV30 and TRBJ2-7): SQTIHQWPATLVQPVGSPLSLECTVEGTSNPNLYWYRQAAGRGLQLLFYSVGIGQISSEVPQNLSASRPQDRQFILSSKKLLLSDSGFYLCAWCPAGGYEQYFGPGTRLTVT.

The chain combines TRBV19 with TRBJ2-7; 9 bases match TRBD1. After removal of 4 bases from V and 3 bases from J, the junction contained 4 bases not matched to a gene. CDR3 size: 14 residues. The V gene's germline CDR1 is LNHDA and CDR2 SQIVND (reference sequence). CDR3 DNA: TGTGCCAGTAGTAAGGGACAGGGCCTCTACGAGCAGTACTTC. Encoded protein: CASSKGQGLYEQYF.

The rearrangement uses TRBV7-2 and TRBJ2-1; 8 bases align to TRBD2. Germline V gene lookup returns CDR1 SGHTA and CDR2 FQGNSA. The CDR3 contains 16 residues. Germline trimming cut 4 bases from V and 0 bases from J; bases unmatched to any gene: 5. The CDR3 DNA reads as TGTGCCAGCAGCTCATTAGCGGGACCCTCCTACAATGAGCAGTTCTTC. Protein sequence: CASSSLAGPSYNEQFF.

The V call is TRBV5-1, the J call TRBJ2-5; D not certain. The CDR3 runs to 15 residues. Trimming left V 5 bases short and J 2 bases short, with 16 bases between. CDR1 is SGHRS, CDR2 YFSETQ, per germline. The CDR3 region is CASSTGSNSQETQYF. CDR3 bases: TGCGCCAGCAGTACCGGGTCTAACTCACAAGAGACCCAGTACTTC.

The table lists this clone with a few counts. CDR3 nucleotides: TGTGCCAGCAGCCAAAACAGACAGGAAGCTTTCTTT. Encoded protein: CASSQNRQEAFF. The gene calls are TRBV4-2 and TRBJ1-1; maybe TRBD1 (5 bases). Germline CDR1 is LGHNA and CDR2 is YNFKEQ. The length of the CDR3 is 12 residues. Trimming left V 2 bases short and J 8 bases short, with 9 bases between.

The genes are TRBV2 and TRBJ2-7; D may be TRBD2 (6 bases). Looked up from germline, CDR1 is SNHLY and CDR2 is FYNNEI. V lost 8 bases and J 7 bases, leaving 27 bases between the germline ends. This CDR3 region has 16 residues. The CDR3 reads CASLSPEGARTGEQYF. CDR3 sequence (DNA): TGTGCCAGCCTCTCACCGGAGGGAGCGCGGACCGGAGAGCAGTACTTC.

This chain joins TRBV6-5 and TRBJ2-7, with D perhaps matching TRBD1 (5 bases). Germline lookup yields CDR1 MNHEY and CDR2 SVGAGI. V was clipped by 11 bases and J by 0 bases, with 8 bases between them. The CDR3 is 11 amino acids. CDR3 residues: CASGNSYEQYF. CDR3 coding DNA: TGTGCCTCAGGGAACTCCTACGAGCAGTACTTC.

This sequence joins TRBV19 and TRBJ1-4; 8 bases are shared with TRBD1. V dropped 4 bases and J dropped 6; count of bases not matched to a gene: 4. The CDR3 is made up of 14 amino acids. CDR1 and CDR2 (germline): LNHDA, SQIVND (reference sequence). The CDR3 here is CASSKDRADEKLFF. CDR3 bases: TGTGCCAGTAGTAAGGACAGGGCTGATGAAAAACTGTTTTTT.

The CDR3 region has the DNA TGTGCCAGCAGTAGGTGGCAGACTAGCAATCAGCCCCAGCATTTT. This encodes CASSRWQTSNQPQHF. The V and J genes are TRBV5-8 and TRBJ1-5, with no clear D. V lost 5 bases, J lost 0 bases, and 12 bases lay in between. The length of the CDR3 is 15 residues. Germline V gene lookup returns CDR1 SGHTS and CDR2 YDEGEE.

This clone was counted a few times. The V gene is TRBV2, the J gene TRBJ1-3, with no clear D. Germline loops: CDR1 SNHLY, CDR2 FYNNEI. V was shortened by 4 bases and J by 2 bases, with 9 bases between the two germline ends. The CDR3 totals 14 residues. CDR3 protein: CASSGSTPGNTIYF. CDR3 nucleotide sequence: TGTGCCAGCAGTGGGTCGACACCTGGAAACACCATATATTTT. Based on the CDR3 plus reference TRBV2 and TRBJ1-3, the full variable domain is EPEVTQTPSHQVTQMGQEVILRCVPISNHLYFYWYRQILGQKVEFLVSFYNNEISEKSEIFDDQFSVERPDGSNFTLKIRSTKLEDSAMYFCASSGSTPGNTIYFGEGSWLTVV.

This chain links TRBV27 with TRBJ1-1; 10 bases fit TRBD1. Per the germline V gene, CDR1 is MNHEY and CDR2 is SMNVEV (reference sequence). The V gene end was trimmed by 8 bases and the J gene end by 1 base; junction bases not matched to a gene: 1. CDR3 size: 13 residues. The DNA for the CDR3 is TGTGCCAGCGGGGACAGGGGGAACACTGAAGCTTTCTTT. The encoded protein is CASGDRGNTEAFF.

This chain links TRBV5-1 with TRBJ2-2; D unresolved. This CDR3 comprises 12 residues. Germline CDR1 and CDR2: SGHRS and YFSETQ. Deletions cut 4 bases from V and 8 bases from J, with 9 bases between. The CDR3 coding sequence is TGCGCCAGCAGCCTCCTTGAAGGGGAGCTGTTTTTT. Protein: CASSLLEGELFF.

The chain joins TRBV6-1 to TRBJ1-4; D call uncertain. The germline gives CDR1 MNHNS, CDR2 SASEGT. Trimming stripped 10 bases from V and 0 bases from J, with 12 bases between. The CDR3 contains 14 residues. CDR3 sequence reads: CATFRPSTNEKLFF. The CDR3 DNA reads TGTGCCACCTTCAGACCGTCAACTAATGAAAAACTGTTTTTT.

This sequence joins TRBV6-5 and TRBJ2-7, with TRBD2 matching over 9 bases. The J segment lost 5 bases and the V segment lost 5 bases, leaving 4 bases of the junction unmatched. The CDR3 covers 13 residues. Per the germline V gene, CDR1 is MNHEY and CDR2 is SVGAGI. The CDR3 region is CASSPLAGHEQYF. As DNA, the CDR3 is TGTGCCAGCAGTCCCCTAGCGGGACACGAGCAGTACTTC.

V is TRBV19 and J is TRBJ2-7, with 10 bases identical to TRBD1. Unmatched junction bases numbered 22, after V lost 7 bases and J lost 1 base. The germline V gene has CDR1 LNHDA and CDR2 SQIVND (reference sequence). CDR3 size: 20 residues. The DNA for the CDR3 is TGTGCCAGTATGGCAGCAGACAACCGGGACAGGGGCCAGGAATCCTACGAGCAGTACTTC. This gives the protein CASMAADNRDRGQESYEQYF. Filled out from reference TRBV19 and TRBJ2-7, the complete variable domain reads DGGITQSPKYLFRKEGQNVTLSCEQNLNHDAMYWYRQDPGQGLRLIYYSQIVNDFQKGDIAEGYSVSREKKESFPLTVTSAQKNPTAFYLCASMAADNRDRGQESYEQYFGPGTRLTVT.

The chain recombines TRBV13 with TRBJ2-1; 12 bases map to TRBD2. V lost 0 bases and J lost 1; bases outside the gene matches: 4. The V gene's germline CDR1 is PRHDT and CDR2 FYEKMQ (reference sequence). The CDR3 has 18 amino acids. CDR3 bases: TGTGCCAGCAGCTTAGGGACTAGCGGGAGTAGGTCCTACAATGAGCAGTTCTTC. Encoded protein: CASSLGTSGSRSYNEQFF.

The chain joins TRBV7-9 to TRBJ2-1; D unresolved. From germline, CDR1 is SEHNR and CDR2 FQNEAQ (reference sequence). Deletions cut 5 bases from V and 5 bases from J, with 13 bases between. The CDR3 length is 14 residues. For the CDR3, the DNA is TGTGCCAGCAGCCTCGGGCGAGGAAACAATGAGCAGTTCTTC. Amino acids: CASSLGRGNNEQFF.